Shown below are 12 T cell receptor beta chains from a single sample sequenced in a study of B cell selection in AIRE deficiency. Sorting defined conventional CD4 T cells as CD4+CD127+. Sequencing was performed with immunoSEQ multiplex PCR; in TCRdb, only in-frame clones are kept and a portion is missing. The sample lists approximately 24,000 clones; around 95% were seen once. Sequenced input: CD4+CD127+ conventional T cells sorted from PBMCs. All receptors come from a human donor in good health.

The CDR3 DNA reads TGTGCCAGCAGCTTAATGGTTTCTATGAACACTGAAGCTTTCTTT. Encoded protein: CASSLMVSMNTEAFF. The chain joins TRBV7-2 to TRBJ1-1; no definite D call. Trimming left V 2 bases short and J 0 bases short, with 10 bases between. The CDR3 extends over 15 amino acids. Germline V gene sequence: CDR1 SGHTA, CDR2 FQGNSA.

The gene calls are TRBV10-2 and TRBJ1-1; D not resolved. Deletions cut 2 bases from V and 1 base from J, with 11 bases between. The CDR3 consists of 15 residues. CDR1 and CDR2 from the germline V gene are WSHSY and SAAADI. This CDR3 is CASSEIGVRNTEAFF. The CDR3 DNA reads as TGCGCCAGCAGTGAGATTGGCGTCCGGAACACTGAAGCTTTCTTT.

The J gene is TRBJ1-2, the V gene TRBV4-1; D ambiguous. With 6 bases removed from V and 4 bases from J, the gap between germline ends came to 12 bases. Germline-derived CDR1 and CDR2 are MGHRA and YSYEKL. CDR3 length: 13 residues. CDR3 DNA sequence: TGCGCCAGCAGTTTAGACCCTCCCTATGGCTACACCTTC. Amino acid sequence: CASSLDPPYGYTF.

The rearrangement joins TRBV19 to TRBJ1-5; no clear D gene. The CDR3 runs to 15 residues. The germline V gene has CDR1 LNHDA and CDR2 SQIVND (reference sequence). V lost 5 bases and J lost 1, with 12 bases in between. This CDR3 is CASSPRGFSNQPQHF. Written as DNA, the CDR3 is TGTGCCAGTAGTCCAAGAGGGTTCAGCAATCAGCCCCAGCATTTT.

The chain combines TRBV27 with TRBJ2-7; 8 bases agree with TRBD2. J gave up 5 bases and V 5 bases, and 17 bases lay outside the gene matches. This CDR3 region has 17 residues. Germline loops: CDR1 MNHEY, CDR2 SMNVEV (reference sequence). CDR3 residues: CASSPPRGAGEIDEQYF. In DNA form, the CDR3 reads TGTGCCAGCAGTCCCCCTCGAGGAGCGGGGGAAATCGACGAGCAGTACTTC.

The CDR3 loop reads CASSPEVGNIRYF. CDR3 DNA sequence: TGTGCCAGCTCACCGGAGGTGGGAAATATTAGATACTTC. V usage is TRBV18 and J usage is TRBJ2-7, with a possible D match to TRBD2 (5 bases). Germline V gene lookup returns CDR1 KGHSH and CDR2 LQKENI. Trimming removed 3 bases from V and 13 bases from J, with 19 bases in between. The CDR3 consists of 13 residues.

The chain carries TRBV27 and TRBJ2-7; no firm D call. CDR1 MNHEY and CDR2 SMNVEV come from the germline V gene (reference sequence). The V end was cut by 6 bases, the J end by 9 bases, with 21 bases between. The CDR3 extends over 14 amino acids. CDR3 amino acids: CASSKSFSGLGQYF. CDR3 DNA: TGTGCCAGCAGCAAGTCCTTTTCCGGTTTAGGGCAGTACTTC.

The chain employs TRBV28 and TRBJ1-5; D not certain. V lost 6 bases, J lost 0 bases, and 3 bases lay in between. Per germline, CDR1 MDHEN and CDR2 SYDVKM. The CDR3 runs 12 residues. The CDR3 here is CASRYSNQPQHF. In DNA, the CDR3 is TGTGCCAGCAGGTATAGCAATCAGCCCCAGCATTTT.

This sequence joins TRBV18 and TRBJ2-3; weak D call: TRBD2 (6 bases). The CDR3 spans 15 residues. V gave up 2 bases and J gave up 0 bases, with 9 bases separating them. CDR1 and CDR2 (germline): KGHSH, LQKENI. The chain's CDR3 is CASSPFGTSTDTQYF. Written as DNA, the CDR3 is TGTGCCAGCTCACCATTCGGGACTAGCACAGATACGCAGTATTTT.

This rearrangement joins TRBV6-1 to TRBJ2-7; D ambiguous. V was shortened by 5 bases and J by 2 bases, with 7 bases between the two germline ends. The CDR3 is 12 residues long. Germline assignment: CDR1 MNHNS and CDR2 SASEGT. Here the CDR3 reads CASSTDTYEQYF. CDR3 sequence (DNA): TGTGCCAGCAGTACCGACACCTACGAGCAGTACTTC.

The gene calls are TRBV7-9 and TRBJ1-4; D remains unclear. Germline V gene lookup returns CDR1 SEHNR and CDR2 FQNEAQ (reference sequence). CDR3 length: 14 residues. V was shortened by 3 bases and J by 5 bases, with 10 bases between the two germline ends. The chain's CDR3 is CASSLGVGNEKLFF. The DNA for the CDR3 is TGTGCCAGCAGCTTGGGAGTGGGGAATGAAAAACTGTTTTTT. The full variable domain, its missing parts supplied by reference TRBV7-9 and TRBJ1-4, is DTGVSQNPRHKITKRGQNVTFRCDPISEHNRLYWYRQTLGQGPEFLTYFQNEAQLEKSRLLSDRFSAERPKGSFSTLEIQRTEQGDSAMYLCASSLGVGNEKLFFGSGTQLSVL.

The CDR3 bases are TGTGCCAGCAGCCCCGGAAGCGGGACGTGGAATGAGCAGTTCTTC. Amino acids: CASSPGSGTWNEQFF. This sequence joins TRBV7-6 and TRBJ2-1, with 7 bases fitting TRBD2. The CDR3 length is 15 residues. The V and J ends lost 5 bases and 7 bases, in that order; junction bases with no gene match: 11. Looked up from germline, CDR1 is SGHVS and CDR2 is FNYEAQ.